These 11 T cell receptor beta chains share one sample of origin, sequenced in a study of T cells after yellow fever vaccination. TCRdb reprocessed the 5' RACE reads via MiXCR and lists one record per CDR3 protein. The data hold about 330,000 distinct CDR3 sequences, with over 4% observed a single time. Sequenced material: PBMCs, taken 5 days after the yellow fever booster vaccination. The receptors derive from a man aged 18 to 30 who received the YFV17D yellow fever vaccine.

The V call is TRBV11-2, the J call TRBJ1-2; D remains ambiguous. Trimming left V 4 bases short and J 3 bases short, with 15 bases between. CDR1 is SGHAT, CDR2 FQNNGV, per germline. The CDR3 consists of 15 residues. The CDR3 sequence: CASSSSPRGDYGYTF. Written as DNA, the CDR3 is TGTGCCAGCAGCTCCTCCCCCCGGGGTGACTATGGCTACACCTTC.

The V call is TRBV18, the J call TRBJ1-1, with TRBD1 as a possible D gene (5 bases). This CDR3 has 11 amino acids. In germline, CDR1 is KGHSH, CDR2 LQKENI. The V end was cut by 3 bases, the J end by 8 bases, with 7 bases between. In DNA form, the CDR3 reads TGTGCCAGCTCACCGACAGTGGAAGCTTTCTTT. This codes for CASSPTVEAFF.

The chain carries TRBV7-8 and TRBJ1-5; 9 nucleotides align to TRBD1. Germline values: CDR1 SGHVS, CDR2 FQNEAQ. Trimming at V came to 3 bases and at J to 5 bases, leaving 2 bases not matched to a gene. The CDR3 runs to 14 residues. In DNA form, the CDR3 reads TGTGCCAGCAGCTTTGACAGGGGGGATCAGCCCCAGCATTTT. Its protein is CASSFDRGDQPQHF.

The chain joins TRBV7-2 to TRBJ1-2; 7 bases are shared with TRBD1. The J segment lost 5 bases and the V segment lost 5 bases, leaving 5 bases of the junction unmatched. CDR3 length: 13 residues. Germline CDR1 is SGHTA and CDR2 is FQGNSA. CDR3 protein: CASSRDRRYGYTF. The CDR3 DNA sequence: TGTGCCAGCAGCCGGGACAGAAGATATGGCTACACCTTC. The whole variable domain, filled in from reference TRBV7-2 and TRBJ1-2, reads GAGVSQSPSNKVTEKGKDVELRCDPISGHTALYWYRQSLGQGLEFLIYFQGNSAPDKSGLPSDRFSAERTGGSVSTLTIQRTQQEDSAVYLCASSRDRRYGYTFGSGTRLTVV.

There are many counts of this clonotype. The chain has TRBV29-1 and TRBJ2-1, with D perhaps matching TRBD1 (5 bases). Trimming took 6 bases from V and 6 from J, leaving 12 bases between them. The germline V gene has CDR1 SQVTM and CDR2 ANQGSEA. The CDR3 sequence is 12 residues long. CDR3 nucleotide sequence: TGCAGCGTCGCCACCCAGGGCAATGAGCAGTTCTTC. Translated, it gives CSVATQGNEQFF.

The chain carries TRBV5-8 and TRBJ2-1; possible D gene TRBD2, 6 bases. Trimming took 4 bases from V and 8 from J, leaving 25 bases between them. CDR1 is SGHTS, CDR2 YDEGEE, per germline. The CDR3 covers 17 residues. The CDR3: CASSRRPGTALGHEQFF. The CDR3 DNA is TGTGCCAGCAGCCGACGGCCGGGGACTGCCCTGGGGCATGAGCAGTTCTTC.

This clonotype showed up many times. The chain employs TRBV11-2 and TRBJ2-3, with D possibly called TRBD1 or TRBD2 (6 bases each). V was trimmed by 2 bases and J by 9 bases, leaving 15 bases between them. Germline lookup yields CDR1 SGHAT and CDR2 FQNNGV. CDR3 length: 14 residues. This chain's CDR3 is CASSLIMGGRTQYF. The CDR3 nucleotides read TGTGCCAGCAGCTTAATCATGGGGGGCAGAACGCAGTATTTT.

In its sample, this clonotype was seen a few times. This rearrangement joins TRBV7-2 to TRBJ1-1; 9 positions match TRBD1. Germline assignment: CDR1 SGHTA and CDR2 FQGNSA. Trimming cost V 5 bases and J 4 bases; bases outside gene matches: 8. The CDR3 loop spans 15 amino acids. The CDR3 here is CASSDVTGGGTEAFF. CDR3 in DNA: TGTGCCAGCAGCGACGTGACAGGGGGGGGCACTGAAGCTTTCTTT.

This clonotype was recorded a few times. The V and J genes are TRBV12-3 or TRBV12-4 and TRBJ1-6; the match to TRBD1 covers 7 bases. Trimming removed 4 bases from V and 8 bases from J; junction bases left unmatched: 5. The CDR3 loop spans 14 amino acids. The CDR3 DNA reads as TGTGCCAGCAGTTCGACAACAGGGGATTCACCCCTCCACTTT. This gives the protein CASSSTTGDSPLHF.

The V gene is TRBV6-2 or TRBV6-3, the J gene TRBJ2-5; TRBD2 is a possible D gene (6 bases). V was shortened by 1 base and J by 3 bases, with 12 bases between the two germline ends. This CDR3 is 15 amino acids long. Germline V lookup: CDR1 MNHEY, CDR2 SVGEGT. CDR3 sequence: CASSYFGLQKETQYF. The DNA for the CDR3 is TGTGCCAGCAGTTACTTTGGACTACAAAAAGAGACCCAGTACTTC.

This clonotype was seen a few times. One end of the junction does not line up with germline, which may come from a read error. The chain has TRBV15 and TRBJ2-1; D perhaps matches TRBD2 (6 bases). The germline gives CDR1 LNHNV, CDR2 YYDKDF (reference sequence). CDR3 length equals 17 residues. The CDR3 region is CATRRVSTGDDYNEQFF. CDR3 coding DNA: TGTGCCACCAGAAGAGTCTCGACGGGGGACGACTACAATGAGCAGTTCTTC.